This TCR beta chain was recorded in a study of T cells expressing NK-cell markers. In the study overall: The authors derived TCR beta repertoires from sorted CD3+CD56+NKG2C+, CD3+CD56+NKG2C- and CD3+CD56-NKG2C+ T cells. The study, taken as a whole, reports: Each of six donors carried dominant NKG2C+ clonotypes accounting for about 1.0-8% of CD8+ T cells.

No DNA is given; TCRdb re-called the 5' RACE reads and lists each CDR3 protein once. This table lists roughly 170,000 distinct CDR3 sequences. On this clonotype: Its cognate antigen is unknown.

The germline gives CDR1 SSHAT, CDR2 FNYEAQ (reference sequence). The CDR3 has 13 residues. The source is a woman aged 18-70 years in good health. Sequenced input: blood T cells: a sorted CD56 or NKG2C T cell subset, CD4+ or CD8+ T cells, or bulk PBMC T cells (not recorded which). J is TRBJ1-5 and V is TRBV7-7; TCRdb indicates TRBD1, and absent DNA this call remains unverified. CDR3: CASSRDRDQPQHF.